This entry features one T cell receptor (beta chain) sequence. The sample belongs to a study of blood T cell repertoires in COVID-19. CDR3 length equals 15 residues. CDR1 MNHNS and CDR2 SASEGT come from the germline V gene. V shed 2 bases, J shed 5 bases, and the junction held 5 bases outside the gene matches. Repertoires were generated with immunoSEQ multiplex PCR, while TCRdb's copy carries only in-frame clones and drops some. The data contain approximately 150,000 clones, 87% of them singletons. The sequencing sample was made of peripheral blood. The TCR was taken from a man aged 50 to 59 who had recovered from COVID-19. The V and J genes are TRBV6-1 and TRBJ1-2, with 10 bases fitting TRBD1. CDR3 region: CASSEWGQGIYGYTF. CDR3 DNA: TGTGCCAGCAGTGAATGGGGACAGGGGATTTATGGCTACACCTTC.